A selection of T cell receptor beta chains follows, all from one sample in a study of cytomegalovirus exposure and HLA in healthy donors. This table comes from immunoSEQ multiplex PCR, and its TCRdb copy is limited to in-frame clones, with some not included. The table has 150,000 to 200,000 clones, 79% seen once; the top ten hold more than 1.5%. Sequenced input: PBMCs. The source is a girl aged 5-17 years in good health and CMV-seropositive. CDR3s include the opening cysteine and the closing phenylalanine or tryptophan. D genes are given only for firm matches. Clone size is shown for a subset of rows, as once, few, many or a class of expanded clone.

D: -; J: TRBJ2-7; size: -; V: TRBV7-9; DNA: TGTGCCAGCAGCTTAACCGGGTACGAGCAGTACTTC; CDR3: CASSLTGYEQYF
D: -; J: TRBJ2-3; size: medium-sized; V: TRBV6-4; DNA: TGTGCCAGCAGTGACTCGCCAGATAGCACAGATACGCAGTATTTT; CDR3: CASSDSPDSTDTQYF
D: -; J: TRBJ2-2; size: -; V: TRBV27; DNA: TGTGCCAGCAGTCCTGGACTGTCCACCGGGGAGCTGTTTTTT; CDR3: CASSPGLSTGELFF
D: TRBD1; J: TRBJ1-6; size: -; V: TRBV5-4; DNA: TGTGCCAGCAGCTACCACCCGGGACAGGGGTTTGGGAATTCACCCCTCCACTTT; CDR3: CASSYHPGQGFGNSPLHF
D: -; J: TRBJ2-3; size: -; V: TRBV6-7; DNA: TGTGCCAGCAGTTACTCATCGTCATCGAAGGAGACAGAGTGCCCAGATACGCAGTATTTT; CDR3: CASSYSSSSKETECPDTQYF
D: -; J: TRBJ2-7; size: -; V: TRBV5-6; DNA: TGTGCCAGCAGCCAGACAGGATACGAGCAGTACTTC; CDR3: CASSQTGYEQYF
D: -; J: TRBJ2-1; size: -; V: TRBV10-3; DNA: TGTGCCATCCGTCCCGCAGGGAAAAAGGACAATGAGCAGTTCTTC; CDR3: CAIRPAGKKDNEQFF
D: TRBD1; J: TRBJ2-7; size: -; V: TRBV6-6; DNA: TGTGCCAGCAGCACCGGGACAGGAACCTACGAGCAGTACTTC; CDR3: CASSTGTGTYEQYF
D: TRBD2; J: TRBJ2-4; size: -; V: TRBV6-5; DNA: TGTGCCAGCAGTCCTAGCGGGGGGGCCGAGAACATTCAGTACTTC; CDR3: CASSPSGGAENIQYF
D: TRBD1; J: TRBJ2-7; size: once; V: TRBV12-5; DNA: TGTGCTAGTGGTTTGGTAGGGAAGGACAGGTCGTTCTCCTACGAGCAGTACTTC; CDR3: CASGLVGKDRSFSYEQYF
D: -; J: TRBJ2-1; size: -; V: TRBV18; DNA: TGTGCCAGCTCACCACAACAGGCCTACAATGAGCAGTTCTTC; CDR3: CASSPQQAYNEQFF
D: TRBD2; J: TRBJ2-7; size: -; V: TRBV7-8; DNA: TGTGCCAGCAGCTTCCTAGCGGGGGGGTACGAGCAGTACTTC; CDR3: CASSFLAGGYEQYF
D: TRBD1; J: TRBJ1-2; size: -; V: TRBV6-5; DNA: TGTGCCAGCAGTTCTCCGGGACAGGGCTATGGCTACACCTTC; CDR3: CASSSPGQGYGYTF
D: -; J: TRBJ2-7; size: -; V: TRBV4-1; DNA: TGCGCCAGCAGCCAAGTCCGATCAGGCTTGAGCTCCTACGAGCAGTACTTC; CDR3: CASSQVRSGLSSYEQYF
D: -; J: TRBJ1-5; size: -; V: TRBV10-1; DNA: TGCGCCAGCAGGACACAGGGCCTGTCGGATCAGCCCCAGCATTTT; CDR3: CASRTQGLSDQPQHF
D: TRBD2; J: TRBJ2-3; size: -; V: TRBV6-1; DNA: TGTGCCAGCAGTGAAGGGACTAGCGGGTATACAGATACGCAGTATTTT; CDR3: CASSEGTSGYTDTQYF
D: -; J: TRBJ2-5; size: -; V: TRBV4-1; DNA: TGCGCCAGCAGCCGATTGGGGAGCGACGAAGAGACCCAGTACTTC; CDR3: CASSRLGSDEETQYF
D: TRBD1; J: TRBJ2-5; size: -; V: TRBV7-9; DNA: TGTGCCAGCAGCTCCGGGACAGGGACGGAGACCCAGTACTTC; CDR3: CASSSGTGTETQYF
D: -; J: TRBJ2-1; size: -; V: TRBV2; DNA: TGTGCCAGCAGTTATAGCAGTGAGCAGTTCTTC; CDR3: CASSYSSEQFF
D: -; J: TRBJ2-2; size: -; V: TRBV5-4; DNA: TGTGCCAGCAGCTTGGGGGCAATTATTATTAACACCGGGGAGCTGTTTTTT; CDR3: CASSLGAIIINTGELFF
D: TRBD1; J: TRBJ2-2; size: -; V: TRBV30; DNA: TGTGCCTGGAGAGGGACAGGGGGCCCCTGGGACACCGGGGAGCTGTTTTTT; CDR3: CAWRGTGGPWDTGELFF
D: -; J: TRBJ2-3; size: few; V: TRBV2; DNA: TGTGCCAGCAGTGAAGGGGGGGACCAGTCAGATACGCAGTATTTT; CDR3: CASSEGGDQSDTQYF
D: TRBD1; J: TRBJ2-7; size: -; V: TRBV6-6; DNA: TGTGCCAGCAGTTACCAGGGACAGGGGATCGACGAGCAGTACTTC; CDR3: CASSYQGQGIDEQYF
D: TRBD1; J: TRBJ1-5; size: once; V: TRBV4-3; DNA: TGCGCCAGCAGCCAAGAGTACAGGGGAAACAATCAGCCCCAGCATTTT; CDR3: CASSQEYRGNNQPQHF
D: -; J: TRBJ1-5; size: -; V: TRBV6-5; DNA: TGTGCCAGCAGTGAAGCGGAGGGTTTGTCCCAGCATTTT; CDR3: CASSEAEGLSQHF
D: TRBD1; J: TRBJ1-6; size: -; V: TRBV4-3; DNA: TGCGCCAGCAGCCAAGAATTAGGGACAGGGAACTCCTATAATTCACCCCTCCACTTT; CDR3: CASSQELGTGNSYNSPLHF
D: -; J: TRBJ2-3; size: once; V: TRBV5-4; DNA: TGTGCCAGCAGCTTGGGTTGGACCTCGGTGAGCGGTAGCACAGATACGCAGTATTTT; CDR3: CASSLGWTSVSGSTDTQYF
D: -; J: TRBJ2-5; size: few; V: TRBV27; DNA: TGTGCCAGCAGTCGAAGGGGGGGGAGGAGAGGAGAGACCCAGTACTTC; CDR3: CASSRRGGRRGETQYF
D: TRBD1; J: TRBJ1-2; size: -; V: TRBV5-8; DNA: TGTGCCAGCAGCGCTACAGGGGCCTATGGCTACACCTTC; CDR3: CASSATGAYGYTF